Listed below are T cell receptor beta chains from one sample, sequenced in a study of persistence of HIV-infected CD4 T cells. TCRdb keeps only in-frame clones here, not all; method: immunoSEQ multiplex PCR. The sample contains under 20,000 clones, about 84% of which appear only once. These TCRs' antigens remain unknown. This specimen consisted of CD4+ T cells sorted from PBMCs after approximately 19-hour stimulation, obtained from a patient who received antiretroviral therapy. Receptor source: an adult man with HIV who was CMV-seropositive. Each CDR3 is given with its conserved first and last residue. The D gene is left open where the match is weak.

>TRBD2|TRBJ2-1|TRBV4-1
CASSLQGLAGGSEQFF
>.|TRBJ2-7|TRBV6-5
CASSYSIAGSSYEQYF
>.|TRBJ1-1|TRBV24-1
CATSDHRGGNTEAFF
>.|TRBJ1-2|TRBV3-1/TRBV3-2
CASSQNTGTLGYGYTF
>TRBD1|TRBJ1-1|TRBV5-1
CASSLGQGKDTEAFF
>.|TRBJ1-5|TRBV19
CASGNRENNQPQHF
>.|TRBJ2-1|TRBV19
CASSIWRGEQFF
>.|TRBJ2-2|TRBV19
CASSKARTGELFF
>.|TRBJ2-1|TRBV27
CASSFPGSSRNEQFF
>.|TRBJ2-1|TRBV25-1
CASSFSRSEQFF
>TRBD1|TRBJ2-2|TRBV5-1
CASSGTGTGGPRELFF